The source of this T cell receptor beta chain is a study of technical replicates of blood from a few donors. Assay: immunoSEQ multiplex PCR; the TCRdb copy retains only in-frame clones and omits some. Of approximately 76,000 clones listed, 65% to 90% are singletons. In germline, CDR1 is SNHLY, CDR2 FYNNEI. V gave up 8 bases and J gave up 7 bases; unmatched junction bases: 10. The CDR3 sequence is 13 residues long. The source of this sequence is a human donor in good health. Some clones in this sample may be carry-over from other donors' samples. Sequencing input: PBMCs. The chain combines TRBV2 with TRBJ1-1, with 7 bases that match TRBD1. CDR3 in amino acids: CASGTATLLEAFF. CDR3 coding DNA: TGTGCCAGCGGGACAGCAACACTCCTTGAAGCTTTCTTT.